This section outlines one T cell receptor beta chain sequence together with its context. This clone's antigen is unknown. No base quality values were provided; no much bigger clone lies one nucleotide off. CDR1 and CDR2, per the germline V gene, are KGHSH and LQKENI. Relative to germline, V is 5 bases shorter and J is 6 bases shorter, with 11 bases between their ends. Reading from cysteine to phenylalanine, the CDR3 counts 13 amino acids. Only the CDR3 region is kept as DNA, spanning 39 bases read in frame from base 1. The entry originates in a study of cytomegalovirus exposure and HLA in healthy donors listed by TCRdb under 2017. Study-wide context: According to an earlier analysis of 587 of the donors, some 180 million T cells yielded 95 million to 140 million unique TCR beta sequences and around 280 Gb of sequence data. Class I and class II HLA loci were covered by the typing at four-digit resolution. The study aimed to test whether signatures of past pathogen exposure could be identified by cataloging public T cell receptors. A later genetic analysis used genome-wide SNP genotypes for about 60% of the 666 donors, treating that subset as a discovery cohort. Four or five DR-DQ haplotypes were handled as single units for association and clustering because linkage in the cohort was strong. An earlier analysis of around 640 of the donors used high-throughput TCR beta sequencing to judge whether each TCR beta V gene segment behaved as functional or pseudogenic. In addition to the first cohort of around 670 subjects, a separate validation cohort of 130 or so different subjects was used. Donor age, sex, ethnicity and CMV serostatus were collected together with the repertoire data. Among around 400 genotyped donors of the cohort, an average of roughly 230,000 unique TCR beta nucleotide sequences was sequenced per donor, of which about 20% were non-productive. Typing coverage varied by locus: roughly 620-640 donors for A, B, C, DRB1 and DQB1; approximately 500 for DQA1; around 570 for DPA1; 450 to 480 for DPB1. Every repertoire in the discovery cohort had been generated on one and the same sequencing platform. Rather than using new phenotypic data, the later analysis identified candidate immune exposures from TCR beta sequences and from how often those sequences occurred across donors. An early release covering 550 to 700 HLA-typed donors comprised about 300 gigabases of sequencing data and tens of millions of unique TCR sequences. To predict cytomegalovirus infection status, the study combined high-throughput TCR immunosequencing, statistical association of individual TCRs with disease status, and machine learning. Among the roughly 390 genotyped donors, approximately 82% belonged to the genetic ancestry cluster associated with self-reported Caucasian donors. A later analysis re-examined previously published TCR beta repertoires from just over 650 donors and added high-resolution HLA genotyping to investigate patterns of TCR occurrence. Using immunosequencing, the study profiled T cell repertoires from about 620 subjects and related those repertoires to cytomegalovirus serostatus. The study at large found these results: It was suggested by the authors that the approach could potentially be generalized to other disease states and immunological phenotypes. Only TCR beta chains were sequenced in this cohort, and the absence of alpha or paired-chain data limited detectable features. In the study, approximately 160 TCR beta chains were listed as associated with cytomegalovirus. The earlier analysis of around 600 of the donors excluded approximately 15 rarely observed V segments, including chromosome 9 orphons, because counts were too low. In a later analysis, HLA-associated TCR beta chains showed more clonal expansion and lower generation probabilities than non-associated chains that were equally common. A few of the identified cytomegalovirus-associated TCR beta chains were confirmed in vitro to be specific for cytomegalovirus antigens. HLA typing was unavailable for some donors at each locus, so association tests used only the typed subset. A group of highly shared sequence variants was considered likely to be a technical artifact of the sequencing pipeline. Presence/absence analyses assumed roughly uniform sequencing depth across donors, an assumption that may not hold. In a later analysis, most CMV-associated TCR beta chains were found to appear HLA-restricted, with HLA associations seemingly driven largely by CMV exposure. Across donors, most TCR sequences were observed very rarely, whereas some public TCRs were present in many individuals. A further reported finding was that TCR beta sequences accurately predicted the HLA-A and HLA-B alleles for most subjects in the first cohort. For the cohort, immune exposure information was limited to CMV serostatus. According to a later genetic analysis, donors in an Asian-associated ancestry cluster had fewer N-insertions in productive TCRs than the roughly 700-donor mean. Broadly in line with IMGT annotations, most TCR beta V segments showed up in productive rearrangements about 90% or about 30% of the time in an earlier analysis of several hundred of the donors. According to a later analysis, TCR association rates differed among HLA loci, with DRB1 alleles showing the most associated TCRs and HLA-C alleles showing the fewest. A later analysis reported that several top co-occurrence clusters appeared linked to parvovirus B19, influenza, CMV and Epstein-Barr virus. Some IMGT-functional V segments, including TRBV6-2 and TRBV6-3, could not be distinguished by the 87-base-pair reads and were therefore excluded. In both the original and validation cohorts, the classifier was reported to diagnose cytomegalovirus status with high specificity and sensitivity. Specific HLA alleles were associated with over 15,000 TCR beta sequences at a false discovery rate of 0.05 in a later analysis. When HLA alleles, especially DR and DQ, strongly co-occurred, TCR associations were difficult to assign to individual alleles. An association between a missense DCLRE1C variant and V-gene and J-gene trimming of TCR beta chains was found in a later genetic analysis and replicated in an independent cohort. Linkage disequilibrium might explain the correlated functional status among segregating V segments, but an unknown experimental factor could not be excluded.

Library construction relied on the immunoSEQ multiplex PCR assay. For the multiplex PCR, a mixture combining 60 forward primers for TCR Vbeta segments and 13 reverse primers for TCR Jbeta segments was used. The CDR3 region of rearranged TCR beta genes was amplified from genomic DNA by a multiplex PCR assay. On the Illumina HiSeq System, the amplified TCR beta libraries were sequenced as 87-base-pair reads. The study's processing was this. Across the roughly 670 repertoires, a later analysis counted tens of millions of unique TCR beta chains, 9.5 million to 13 million of which were shared by at least two donors. Raw reads were error-corrected and collapsed into unique sequences by a nearest-neighbor algorithm in which closely related sequences were merged to remove PCR and sequencing errors. To assign V, D and J gene segments, CDR3 sequences were aligned to IMGT reference sequences. For a sequence to be retained, a match of at least six nucleotides was required to both a V gene segment and a J gene segment. A rearrangement counted as productive if the CDR3 had no stop codons and remained in frame with V and J, and every other rearrangement counted as non-productive. CDR3 was defined according to IMGT convention as the region running from the second conserved V-encoded cysteine to the conserved J-encoded phenylalanine. The earlier analysis of some 580 of the donors excluded any sequence lacking an unambiguous match to a single V gene segment. An earlier analysis of fewer than 650 of the donors classified V segments as functional when productive rearrangements were above 56.7% and as segregating when the standard deviation between donors was above 5%. A statistical classification framework was built for diagnosing cytomegalovirus status from the catalog of TCR beta chain sequences. In a later analysis, V and J genes were assigned by comparing TCR nucleotide sequences against IMGT/GENE-DB human TR gene sequences. Using the TCRdist pipeline, a later analysis assigned CDR3 sequences along with most-parsimonious VDJ recombination scenarios. In a later analysis, each TCR beta chain was defined by its CDR3 amino acid sequence together with its V-gene family, and reads lacking a unique V-gene family were excluded. As a way to deal with suspected cross-contamination and a sequencing artifact, a later analysis dropped hundreds of nucleotide sequences that were highly shared and had low generation probability. For each public chain, a later analysis derived a clonal expansion index from normalized ranks of inferred template counts within each repertoire. In a later analysis, generation probabilities were computed with a VDJ recombination model fitted to out-of-frame rearrangements, and the resulting probabilities were checked against IGoR. Hypergeometric tests were used in a later analysis to score TCR-TCR, TCR-HLA and TCR-CMV co-occurrence, with a repertoire-size bias correction applied to the TCR pairs. In a later analysis, false discovery rates were estimated by permuting HLA or CMV assignments 20 times. In a later analysis, co-occurring TCRs were grouped with DBSCAN, and TCRdist sequence similarity was added when clustering was performed within HLA-allele-positive subsets. Repertoires with fewer than 30,000 or more than 120,000 public chains, plus five repertoires with anomalous nucleotide sharing, were excluded from co-occurrence clustering. Drawn from immuneACCESS, this table holds only the in-frame rearrangements with V and J called that TCRdb kept. Clones are partly lost; checked studies trace under half to an unresolved V gene and leave the rest unexplained. D and trimming were read from the DNA, whereas the V and J calls and clone size are those reported in that table. In all, the sample holds about 190,000 clones, and 81% of those were seen once. Together, the top ten hold less than 4.5% of the sample.

The cohort consisted of more than 650 healthy bone marrow donors. At the time of sampling, all cohort members were nominally healthy, though unrecorded immune exposures were likely present. The donor tested CMV seronegative, placing the donor among the approximately 360 seronegative members of the cohort. A peripheral blood sample was provided by each donor, and peripheral blood mononuclear cells were used for TCR beta sequencing. The Qiagen DNeasy Blood Extraction Kit was used to extract genomic DNA from the blood cell samples. The rearrangement combines TRBV18 with TRBJ1-5; the D gene is unclear. The receptor's source is a man between 45 and 60 years old in good health and CMV-seronegative. The specimen sequenced was PBMCs. The base sequence is TGTGCCAGCTCATCTTCGGAGGGTCAGCCCCAGCATTTT. Protein translation: CASSSSEGQPQHF.